This is a list of T cell receptor beta chains from one sample in a study of blood T cell repertoires in COVID-19. Assay used: immunoSEQ multiplex PCR; TCRdb lists only in-frame clones, some missing. Of some 160,000 clones listed, 70% to 90% are singletons. What was sequenced was peripheral blood. Receptor source: a woman in her 70s with acute or convalescent COVID-19. CDR3s leave out the opening cysteine and the closing phenylalanine or tryptophan. Each record gives: V gene, J gene, CDR3 protein.

V gene: TRBV9; J gene: TRBJ2-5; CDR3 protein: ASSVAGGRKETQY
V gene: TRBV5-1; J gene: TRBJ1-2; CDR3 protein: ASSEGTGGGYT
V gene: TRBV7-2; J gene: TRBJ2-2; CDR3 protein: ASRQRLAGVTGELF
V gene: TRBV5-1; J gene: TRBJ1-1; CDR3 protein: ASSLQTGGVSNTEAF
V gene: TRBV2; J gene: TRBJ1-5; CDR3 protein: ASSTGTGGGQPQH
V gene: TRBV19; J gene: TRBJ2-5; CDR3 protein: ASSPPGGGWETQY
V gene: TRBV2; J gene: TRBJ2-3; CDR3 protein: ATTGGMADTQY
V gene: TRBV5-6; J gene: TRBJ2-1; CDR3 protein: ASSLGRGYNEQF
V gene: TRBV28; J gene: TRBJ1-1; CDR3 protein: ASSFPGANTEAF
V gene: TRBV6-2/TRBV6-3; J gene: TRBJ1-5; CDR3 protein: ASSYPGSQPQH
V gene: TRBV6-6; J gene: TRBJ2-7; CDR3 protein: ASDLGGGNNEQY
V gene: TRBV2; J gene: TRBJ2-7; CDR3 protein: ASAAGQILEQY
V gene: TRBV13; J gene: TRBJ1-2; CDR3 protein: ASSPRSYYGYT
V gene: TRBV20-1; J gene: TRBJ2-5; CDR3 protein: SANGGETQY
V gene: TRBV2; J gene: TRBJ1-3; CDR3 protein: ASSAPGAGNTIY
V gene: TRBV5-1; J gene: TRBJ1-1; CDR3 protein: ASSSGTGGEAF
V gene: TRBV4-2; J gene: TRBJ2-7; CDR3 protein: ASSQGQSQLAGTYEQY
V gene: TRBV9; J gene: TRBJ2-7; CDR3 protein: ASSVGEAGTYEQY
V gene: TRBV27; J gene: TRBJ1-2; CDR3 protein: ASSFGTYYGYT
V gene: TRBV27; J gene: TRBJ1-5; CDR3 protein: ASSLPETHSNQPQH
V gene: TRBV29-1; J gene: TRBJ2-5; CDR3 protein: SVQRQVQETQY
V gene: TRBV5-3; J gene: TRBJ1-2; CDR3 protein: ARSLLRGAYGYT
V gene: TRBV6-2/TRBV6-3; J gene: TRBJ2-2; CDR3 protein: ASSYPVLGELF
V gene: TRBV9; J gene: TRBJ1-1; CDR3 protein: ASSEHLGGTEAF
V gene: TRBV7-9; J gene: TRBJ1-4; CDR3 protein: ASSLDGPPREKLF
V gene: TRBV5-4; J gene: TRBJ1-6; CDR3 protein: ASSLSGGIGAPNSPLH
V gene: TRBV5-1; J gene: TRBJ2-7; CDR3 protein: ASSLEGWGPYEQY
V gene: TRBV6-5; J gene: TRBJ1-1; CDR3 protein: ASSFATPWDSEAF
V gene: TRBV4-3; J gene: TRBJ2-3; CDR3 protein: ASSQVFSRSPKDTQY
V gene: TRBV5-5; J gene: TRBJ1-1; CDR3 protein: ASSPYSMNTEAF
V gene: TRBV27; J gene: TRBJ2-5; CDR3 protein: ASSFAGANQETQY
V gene: TRBV10-3; J gene: TRBJ1-1; CDR3 protein: AISARASDTEAF
V gene: TRBV7-2; J gene: TRBJ2-5; CDR3 protein: ASSLQRLDGIY
V gene: TRBV27; J gene: TRBJ1-3; CDR3 protein: ASSPRGPPRTGAGNTIY
V gene: TRBV29-1; J gene: TRBJ2-3; CDR3 protein: SVDSRSTDTQY
V gene: TRBV11-2; J gene: TRBJ2-2; CDR3 protein: ASSPSRTGNTGELF
V gene: TRBV6-5; J gene: TRBJ1-1; CDR3 protein: ASSYWRQATEAF
V gene: TRBV4-1; J gene: TRBJ2-1; CDR3 protein: ASSLLTSGAGLDEQF
V gene: TRBV7-6; J gene: TRBJ1-3; CDR3 protein: ASSRDERTGSFLSGNTIY
V gene: TRBV30; J gene: TRBJ1-1; CDR3 protein: AWSRGRDTEAF
V gene: TRBV24-1; J gene: TRBJ2-3; CDR3 protein: ATGLAGIPDTQY
V gene: TRBV5-6; J gene: TRBJ2-7; CDR3 protein: ASSQTLTALYEQY
V gene: TRBV2; J gene: TRBJ1-5; CDR3 protein: ASIPDRGGQPQH
V gene: TRBV5-1; J gene: TRBJ2-7; CDR3 protein: ASTGAYEQY
V gene: TRBV29-1; J gene: TRBJ1-2; CDR3 protein: SVESHGTAYGYT